Presented here are 5 T cell receptor beta chains from one specimen sequenced in a study of T cells in tumors after PD-1 blockade. Generated by immunoSEQ multiplex PCR, the TCRdb table keeps only in-frame clones and is missing some. The sample comprises 55,000 to 65,000 clones, about 80% of which are singletons, and 13% rests with the top ten. Here the sequenced sample was PBMCs, taken before anti-PD-1 treatment. The receptors were sampled from a human donor with basal cell carcinoma.

This clone has a single count. The chain joins TRBV7-3 to TRBJ2-3, with no clear D. The germline CDR1 and CDR2 sequences are SGHTA and FQGTGA. The V gene lost 3 bases and the J gene lost 2 bases, with 6 bases spanning the gap. The CDR3 is 13 residues long. This CDR3 reads CASSFSTTDTQYF. Here the CDR3 DNA reads TGTGCCAGCAGCTTCTCGACCACAGATACGCAGTATTTT.

V gene TRBV7-8 combines with J gene TRBJ2-1, with TRBD2 matching 11 bases. This CDR3 is 15 amino acids long. V lost 6 bases to trimming and J lost 10 bases; unmatched junction nucleotides: 11. Germline CDR1 is SGHVS and CDR2 is FQNEAQ. CDR3 sequence: CASSYMPSGGKEQFF. The CDR3 coding sequence is TGTGCCAGCAGTTATATGCCTAGCGGGGGGAAAGAGCAGTTCTTC. Looking up the rest from reference TRBV7-8 and TRBJ2-1 gives the full variable domain: GAGVSQSPRYKVAKRGQDVALRCDPISGHVSLFWYQQALGQGPEFLTYFQNEAQLDKSGLPSDRFFAERPEGSVSTLKIQRTQQEDSAVYLCASSYMPSGGKEQFFGPGTRLTVL.

The chain is built from TRBV19 and TRBJ2-7; D remains ambiguous. V dropped 3 bases and J dropped 3 bases, with 9 bases sitting between them. The germline V gene has CDR1 LNHDA and CDR2 SQIVND (reference sequence). This CDR3 is built from 13 residues. The CDR3 nucleotides are TGTGCCAGTAGTATGCCAGGACGCTACGAGCAGTACTTC. Translating it yields CASSMPGRYEQYF. Full variable domain (remainder filled in from reference TRBV19 and TRBJ2-7): DGGITQSPKYLFRKEGQNVTLSCEQNLNHDAMYWYRQDPGQGLRLIYYSQIVNDFQKGDIAEGYSVSREKKESFPLTVTSAQKNPTAFYLCASSMPGRYEQYFGPGTRLTVT.

This clone was recorded a few times. The chain joins TRBV5-1 to TRBJ2-2, with 9 bases lining up with TRBD1. Looked up from germline, CDR1 is SGHRS and CDR2 is YFSETQ. The CDR3 runs 16 residues. V was pared by 4 bases and J by 4 bases, with 8 bases of the junction left unmatched. The CDR3 nucleotides read TGCGCCAGCAGCCCGAAGGGACAGGGCACCACCGGGGAGCTGTTTTTT. Residues: CASSPKGQGTTGELFF.

This chain joins TRBV5-1 and TRBJ1-4; 7 nucleotides match TRBD1. The J segment lost 5 bases and the V segment lost 0 bases, leaving 1 base of the junction unmatched. Germline V lookup: CDR1 SGHRS, CDR2 YFSETQ. The CDR3 length is 14 residues. The CDR3 DNA follows: TGCGCCAGCAGCTTGGGGGGACAGAATGAAAAACTGTTTTTT. It is translated as CASSLGGQNEKLFF.